The source of this T cell receptor (beta chain) is a study of T cell repertoires in cytomegalovirus infection. Turning to the study itself: Signatures in public TCR beta sequences pointed to both CMV infection and matching HLA type. Study results and limitations: The ex vivo response was dominated by HLA-C-restricted CMV-specific TCR beta clonotypes. Identification of carriers of CMV plus the relevant HLA was achieved through cumulative public TCR beta family frequency.

The germline V gene has CDR1 SGHAT and CDR2 FQNNGV. The trim removed 5 bases at V and 3 bases at J, leaving 7 bases unmatched. This CDR3 has 14 amino acids. TCRdb used MiXCR to reprocess the reads, holding one entry per CDR3 protein. The top ten clones hold about 9.4% of a sample with roughly 500,000 distinct CDR3 sequences, 11% of them seen once. This clonotype was recorded at least ten times. Its antigen remains unknown. This clonotype was obtained from a human donor in good health (CMV status not recorded). Some clones in this sample may be carry-over from other donors' samples. The genes are TRBV11-2 and TRBJ2-7; 7 nucleotides align to TRBD1. The specimen was PBMCs. The CDR3 nucleotides read TGTGCCAGCAGCCCGTGGGACAGCTTCTACGAGCAGTACTTC. This encodes CASSPWDSFYEQYF.